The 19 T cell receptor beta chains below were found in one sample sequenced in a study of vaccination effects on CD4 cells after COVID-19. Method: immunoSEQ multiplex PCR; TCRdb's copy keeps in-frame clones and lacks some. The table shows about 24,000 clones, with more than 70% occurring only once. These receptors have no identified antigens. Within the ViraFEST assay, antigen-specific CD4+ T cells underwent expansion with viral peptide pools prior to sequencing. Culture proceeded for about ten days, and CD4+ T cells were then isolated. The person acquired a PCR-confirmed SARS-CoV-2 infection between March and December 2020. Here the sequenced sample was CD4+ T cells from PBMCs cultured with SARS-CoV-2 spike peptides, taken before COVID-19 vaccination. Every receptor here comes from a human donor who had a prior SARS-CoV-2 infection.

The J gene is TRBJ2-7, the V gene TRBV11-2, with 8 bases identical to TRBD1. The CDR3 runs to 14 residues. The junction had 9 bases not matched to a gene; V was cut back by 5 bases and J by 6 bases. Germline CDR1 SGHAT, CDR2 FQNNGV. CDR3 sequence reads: CASSRVGQGTEQYF. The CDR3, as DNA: TGTGCCAGCAGCCGCGTCGGACAGGGAACCGAGCAGTACTTC.

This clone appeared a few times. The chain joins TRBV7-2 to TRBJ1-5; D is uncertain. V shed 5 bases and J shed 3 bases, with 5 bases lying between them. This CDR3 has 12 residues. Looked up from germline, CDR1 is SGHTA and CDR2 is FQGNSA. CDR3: CASSIYNQPQHF. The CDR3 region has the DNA TGTGCCAGCAGCATTTACAATCAGCCCCAGCATTTT.

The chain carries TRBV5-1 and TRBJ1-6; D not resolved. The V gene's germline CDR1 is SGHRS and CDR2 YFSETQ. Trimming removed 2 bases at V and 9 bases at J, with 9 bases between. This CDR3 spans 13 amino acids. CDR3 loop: CASSLTLGSPLHF. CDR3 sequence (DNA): TGCGCCAGCAGCTTAACCTTAGGTTCACCCCTCCACTTT.

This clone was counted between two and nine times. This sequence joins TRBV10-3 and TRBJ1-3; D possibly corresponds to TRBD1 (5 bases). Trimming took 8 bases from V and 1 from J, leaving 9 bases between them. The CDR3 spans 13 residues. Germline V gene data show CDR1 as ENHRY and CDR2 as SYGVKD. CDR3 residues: CAISGPSGNTIYF. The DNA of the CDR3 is TGTGCCATCTCGGGGCCTTCTGGAAACACCATATATTTT.

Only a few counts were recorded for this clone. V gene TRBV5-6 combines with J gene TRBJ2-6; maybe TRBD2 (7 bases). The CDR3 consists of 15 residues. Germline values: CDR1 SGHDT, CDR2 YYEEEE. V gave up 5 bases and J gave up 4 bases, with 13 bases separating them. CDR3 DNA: TGTGCCAGCAGGGGGGGGACACTGGGGGCCAACGTCCTGACTTTC. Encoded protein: CASRGGTLGANVLTF.

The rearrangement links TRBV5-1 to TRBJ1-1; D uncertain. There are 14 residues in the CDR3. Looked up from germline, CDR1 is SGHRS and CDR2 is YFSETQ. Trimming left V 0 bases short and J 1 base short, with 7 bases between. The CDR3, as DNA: TGCGCCAGCAGCTTGGTAGCGGCGAACACTGAAGCTTTCTTT. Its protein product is CASSLVAANTEAFF.

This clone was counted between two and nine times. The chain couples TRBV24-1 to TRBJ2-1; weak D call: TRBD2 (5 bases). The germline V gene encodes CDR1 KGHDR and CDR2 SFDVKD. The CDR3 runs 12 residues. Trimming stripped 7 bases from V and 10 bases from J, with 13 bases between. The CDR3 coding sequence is TGTGCCACCAGCGAACAAAGAGGGGAGCAGTTCTTC. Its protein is CATSEQRGEQFF.

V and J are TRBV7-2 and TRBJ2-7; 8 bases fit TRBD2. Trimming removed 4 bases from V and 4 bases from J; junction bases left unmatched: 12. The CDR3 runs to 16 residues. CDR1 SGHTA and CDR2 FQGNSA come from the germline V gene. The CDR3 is CASSSPRAGGSYEQYF. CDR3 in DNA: TGTGCCAGCAGCTCCCCAAGGGCGGGAGGTTCTTACGAGCAGTACTTC. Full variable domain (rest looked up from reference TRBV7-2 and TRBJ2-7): GAGVSQSPSNKVTEKGKDVELRCDPISGHTALYWYRQSLGQGLEFLIYFQGNSAPDKSGLPSDRFSAERTGGSVSTLTIQRTQQEDSAVYLCASSSPRAGGSYEQYFGPGTRLTVT.

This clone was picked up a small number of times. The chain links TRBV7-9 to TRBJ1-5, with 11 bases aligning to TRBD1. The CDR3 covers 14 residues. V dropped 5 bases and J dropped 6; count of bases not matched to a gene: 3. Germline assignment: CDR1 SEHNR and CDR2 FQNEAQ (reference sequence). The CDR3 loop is CASSGDRGSQPQHF. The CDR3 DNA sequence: TGTGCCAGCAGCGGGGACAGGGGGTCTCAGCCCCAGCATTTT.

As DNA, the CDR3 is TGCGCCAGCAGCTTGCGCTTAGCGGGAGGGCCCAGAGAGACCCAGTACTTC. Protein product: CASSLRLAGGPRETQYF. The rearrangement links TRBV5-1 to TRBJ2-5, with 11 bases lining up with TRBD2. Per the germline V gene, CDR1 is SGHRS and CDR2 is YFSETQ. J lost 4 bases, V lost 1 base, and 9 bases had no gene match. The CDR3 is made up of 17 amino acids.

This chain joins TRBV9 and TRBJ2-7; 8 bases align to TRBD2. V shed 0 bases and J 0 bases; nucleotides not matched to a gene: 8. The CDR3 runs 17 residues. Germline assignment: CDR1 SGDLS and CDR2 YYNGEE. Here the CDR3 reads CASSVGVSGEYSYEQYF. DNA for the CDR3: TGTGCCAGCAGCGTAGGCGTTAGCGGGGAATACTCCTACGAGCAGTACTTC.

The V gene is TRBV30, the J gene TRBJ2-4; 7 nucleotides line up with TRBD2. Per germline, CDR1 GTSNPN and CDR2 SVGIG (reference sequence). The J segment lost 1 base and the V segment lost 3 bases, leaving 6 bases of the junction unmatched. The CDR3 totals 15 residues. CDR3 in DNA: TGTGCCTGGAGACGAGCGGGAAATGCCAAAAACATTCAGTACTTC. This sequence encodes CAWRRAGNAKNIQYF. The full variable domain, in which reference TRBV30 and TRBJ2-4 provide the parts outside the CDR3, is SQTIHQWPATLVQPVGSPLSLECTVEGTSNPNLYWYRQAAGRGLQLLFYSVGIGQISSEVPQNLSASRPQDRQFILSSKKLLLSDSGFYLCAWRRAGNAKNIQYFGAGTRLSVL.

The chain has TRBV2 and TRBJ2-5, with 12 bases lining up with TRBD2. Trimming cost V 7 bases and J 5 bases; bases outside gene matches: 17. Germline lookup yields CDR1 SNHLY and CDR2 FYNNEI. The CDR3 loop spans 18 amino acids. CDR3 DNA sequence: TGTGCCAGCACCCGGGGGCTATCTAGCGGGGGGGTGGAGGAGACCCAGTACTTC. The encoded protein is CASTRGLSSGGVEETQYF.

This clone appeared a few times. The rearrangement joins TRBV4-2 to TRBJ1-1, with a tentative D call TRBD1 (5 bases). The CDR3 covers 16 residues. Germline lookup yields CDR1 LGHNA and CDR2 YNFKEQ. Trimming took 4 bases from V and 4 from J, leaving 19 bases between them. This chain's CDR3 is CASSPIQVRAATEAFF. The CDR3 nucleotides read TGTGCCAGCAGCCCTATACAGGTGAGGGCGGCCACTGAAGCTTTCTTT.

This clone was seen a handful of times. DNA of the CDR3: TGTGCCACCAGTGATGGGGACAGTGAAGCTTTCTTT. Translation: CATSDGDSEAFF. The chain employs TRBV24-1 and TRBJ1-1; 7 bases align to TRBD1. This CDR3 is 12 amino acids long. V gave up 3 bases and J gave up 7 bases; unmatched junction bases: 1. Looked up from germline, CDR1 is KGHDR and CDR2 is SFDVKD.

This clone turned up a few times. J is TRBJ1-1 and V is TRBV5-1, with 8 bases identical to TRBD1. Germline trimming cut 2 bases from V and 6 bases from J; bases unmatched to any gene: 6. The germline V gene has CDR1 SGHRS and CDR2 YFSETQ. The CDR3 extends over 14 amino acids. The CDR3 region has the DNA TGCGCCAGCAGCTTACAGGGGGTGCTAGCTGAAGCTTTCTTT. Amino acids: CASSLQGVLAEAFF. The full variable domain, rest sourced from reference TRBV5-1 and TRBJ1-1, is KAGVTQTPRYLIKTRGQQVTLSCSPISGHRSVSWYQQTPGQGLQFLFEYFSETQRNKGNFPGRFSGRQFSNSRSEMNVSTLELGDSALYLCASSLQGVLAEAFFGQGTRLTVV.

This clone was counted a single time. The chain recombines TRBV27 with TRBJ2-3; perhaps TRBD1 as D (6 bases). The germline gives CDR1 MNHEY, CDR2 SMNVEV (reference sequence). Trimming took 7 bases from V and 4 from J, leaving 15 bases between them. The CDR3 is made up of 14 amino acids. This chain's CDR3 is CASKGVLASDTQYF. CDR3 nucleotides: TGTGCCAGCAAGGGGGTCCTAGCCTCAGATACGCAGTATTTT.

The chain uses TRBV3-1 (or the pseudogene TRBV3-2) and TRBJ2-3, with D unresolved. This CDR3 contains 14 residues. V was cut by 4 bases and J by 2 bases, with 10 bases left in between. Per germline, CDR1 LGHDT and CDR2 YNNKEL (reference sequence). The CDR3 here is CASSRVPATDTQYF. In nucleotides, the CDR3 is TGTGCCAGCAGCCGGGTCCCAGCCACAGATACGCAGTATTTT.

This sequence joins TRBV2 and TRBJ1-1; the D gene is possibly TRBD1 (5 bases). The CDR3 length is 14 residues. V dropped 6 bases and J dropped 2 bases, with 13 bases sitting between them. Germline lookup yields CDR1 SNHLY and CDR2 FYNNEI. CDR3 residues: CASSLRALNTEAFF. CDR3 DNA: TGTGCCAGCAGCCTCAGGGCTTTAAACACTGAAGCTTTCTTT.